This T cell receptor beta chain came from a study of regulatory T cells in long-lasting Graves disease. This clonotype has a handful of counts. The antigen remains unidentified. Arm-PCR of CDR3 regions and iRepertoire HTBI primers were the basis on which TCR beta libraries were built. TCRdb used MiXCR to reprocess the multiplex PCR reads, holding one entry per CDR3 protein. The sample contains 400,000 to 500,000 distinct CDR3 sequences, approximately 23% of which appear only once. The CDR3 is 13 residues long. Germline trimming cut 5 bases from V and 7 bases from J; bases unmatched to any gene: 5. Germline lookup yields CDR1 MNHNS and CDR2 SASEGT. Study observations and caveats: TRBV28, TRBJ1-2 and TRBJ2-5 were favored in persistent disease. The study found persistent patients shared more public clonotypes (fewer than 3,000) than new patients (about 1,000).

Time point specified: persistent/refractory GD, antithyroid drugs over 5 years with positive TRAb. Scientists built the TCR library using RNA that was extracted from PBMCs. American Thyroid Association guidelines served as the basis for diagnosing Graves' disease. The sample in question was peripheral blood mononuclear cells (PBMCs), obtained when the disease was refractory, from a patient treated with antithyroid drugs. The V gene is TRBV6-1, the J gene TRBJ1-2; 9 positions agree with TRBD1. The source of this sequence is a female donor with Graves disease. The CDR3 coding sequence is TGTGCCAGCAGTCGACAGGGGGAGACTGGCTACACCTTC. Translated, it gives CASSRQGETGYTF.